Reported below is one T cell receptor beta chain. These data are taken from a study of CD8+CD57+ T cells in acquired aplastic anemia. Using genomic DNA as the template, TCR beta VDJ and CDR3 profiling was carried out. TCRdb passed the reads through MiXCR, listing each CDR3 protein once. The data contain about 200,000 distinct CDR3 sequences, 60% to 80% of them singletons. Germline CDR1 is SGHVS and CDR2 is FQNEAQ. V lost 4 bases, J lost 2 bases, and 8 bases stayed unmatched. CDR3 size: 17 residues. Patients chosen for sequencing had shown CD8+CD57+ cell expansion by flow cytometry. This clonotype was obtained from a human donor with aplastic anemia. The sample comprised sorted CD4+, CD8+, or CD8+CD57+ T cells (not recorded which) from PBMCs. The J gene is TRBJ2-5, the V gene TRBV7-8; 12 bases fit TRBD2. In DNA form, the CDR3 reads TGTGCCAGCAGCTCACTAACTAGCGGGGGGACGCAAGAGACCCAGTACTTC. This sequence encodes CASSSLTSGGTQETQYF.